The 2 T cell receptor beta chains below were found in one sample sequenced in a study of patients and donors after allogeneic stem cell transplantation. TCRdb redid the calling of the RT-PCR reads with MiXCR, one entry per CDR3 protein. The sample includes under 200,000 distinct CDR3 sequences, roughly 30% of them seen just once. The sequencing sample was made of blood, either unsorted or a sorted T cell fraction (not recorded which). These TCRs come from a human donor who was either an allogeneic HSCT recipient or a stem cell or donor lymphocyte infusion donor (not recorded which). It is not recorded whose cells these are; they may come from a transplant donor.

CDR3: CATSDDTGSYNEQFF. In nucleotides, the CDR3 is TGTGCCACCAGTGATGATACAGGGTCCTACAATGAGCAGTTCTTC. The chain couples TRBV24-1 to TRBJ2-1; perhaps TRBD1 as D (6 bases). The CDR3 runs 15 residues. V was shortened by 3 bases and J by 1 base, with 9 bases between the two germline ends. CDR1 and CDR2 from the germline V gene are KGHDR and SFDVKD.

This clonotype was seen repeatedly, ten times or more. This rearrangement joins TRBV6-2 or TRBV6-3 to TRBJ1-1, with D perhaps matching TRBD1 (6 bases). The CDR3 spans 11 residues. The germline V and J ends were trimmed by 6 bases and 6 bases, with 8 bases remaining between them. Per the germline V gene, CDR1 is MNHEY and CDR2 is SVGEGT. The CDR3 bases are TGTGCCAGCAGCGGACAGTCTGAAGCTTTCTTT. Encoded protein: CASSGQSEAFF.